The 19 T cell receptor beta chains reported below all come from one sample, sequenced in a study of control samples from healthy donors and cancer patients. Clones were sequenced by immunoSEQ multiplex PCR, and TCRdb holds only the in-frame ones, with some missing. The sample carries fewer than 120,000 clones, around nine tenths recorded once. The sequenced material came from PBMCs. These receptors came from a woman aged 60-70 years with lung cancer.

In DNA form, the CDR3 reads TGTGCCAGCAGTGAACTGTGGGCGGGAGGGTACACAGATACGCAGTATTTT. Protein product: CASSELWAGGYTDTQYF. This chain uses TRBV25-1 with TRBJ2-3, with 9 bases matching TRBD2. The V segment lost 2 bases and the J segment 2 bases; nucleotides outside the gene matches: 8. The CDR3 has 17 amino acids. Germline V gene sequence: CDR1 MGHDK, CDR2 SYGVNS.

The chain employs TRBV19 and TRBJ2-5; perhaps TRBD1 as D (6 bases). CDR3 length: 16 residues. V was pared by 0 bases and J by 5 bases, with 16 bases between. Germline V gene sequence: CDR1 LNHDA, CDR2 SQIVND (reference sequence). CDR3 loop: CASSIDKNTGTETQYF. The DNA of the CDR3 is TGTGCCAGTAGTATAGACAAAAACACAGGGACGGAGACCCAGTACTTC.

V and J are TRBV27 and TRBJ1-2, with 10 bases that match TRBD1. The CDR3 is 14 residues long. The germline CDR1 and CDR2 sequences are MNHEY and SMNVEV (reference sequence). Losses at the gene ends were 4 bases for V and 8 bases for J; bases not matched to a gene: 7. Written as DNA, the CDR3 is TGTGCCAGCAGTTCCGGGACAGGGGATGGAGGCTACACCTTC. Translating gives CASSSGTGDGGYTF.

In DNA, the CDR3 is TGCGCCAGCAGCCGTACAGGGGGCGGAACAGATACGCAGTATTTT. It translates to CASSRTGGGTDTQYF. The rearrangement joins TRBV4-1 to TRBJ2-3, with TRBD1 matching 9 bases. V lost 4 bases and J lost 3; bases outside the gene matches: 5. The CDR3 is 15 residues long. Germline values: CDR1 MGHRA, CDR2 YSYEKL.

The chain recombines TRBV9 with TRBJ1-1, with no clear D. The germline V gene has CDR1 SGDLS and CDR2 YYNGEE. Deletions cut 0 bases from V and 0 bases from J, with 6 bases between. The CDR3 runs 14 residues. Written as DNA, the CDR3 is TGTGCCAGCAGCGTAGGACACATGAACACTGAAGCTTTCTTT. It encodes CASSVGHMNTEAFF.

This chain links TRBV2 with TRBJ2-2; D uncertain. V was pared by 2 bases and J by 2 bases, with 9 bases between. Germline V gene lookup returns CDR1 SNHLY and CDR2 FYNNEI. The CDR3 spans 15 residues. As DNA, the CDR3 is TGTGCCAGCAGTGAACAGCTCTCCAACACCGGGGAGCTGTTTTTT. This gives the protein CASSEQLSNTGELFF.

The chain couples TRBV6-5 to TRBJ2-5; a possible D gene is TRBD2 (5 bases). This CDR3 contains 14 residues. V was cut by 0 bases and J by 5 bases, with 10 bases left in between. From germline, CDR1 is MNHEY and CDR2 SVGAGI. The CDR3 protein is CASSYSRGLETQYF. CDR3 DNA: TGTGCCAGCAGTTACTCGAGAGGGCTGGAGACCCAGTACTTC.

This chain uses TRBV7-2 with TRBJ2-2, with D perhaps TRBD2 (5 bases). This CDR3 has 14 amino acids. Looked up from germline, CDR1 is SGHTA and CDR2 is FQGNSA. V was trimmed by 5 bases and J by 7 bases, leaving 14 bases between them. In DNA, the CDR3 is TGTGCCAGCAGCCAGTTGGGCGCGGGCGGGGAGCTGTTTTTT. It encodes CASSQLGAGGELFF.

The V and J genes are TRBV4-1 and TRBJ2-3; 9 nucleotides agree with TRBD1. The CDR3 is made up of 20 amino acids. Trimming took 3 bases from V and 2 from J; bases not matched to a gene: 18. Germline CDR1 MGHRA, CDR2 YSYEKL. DNA for the CDR3: TGCGCCAGCAGCCAGAAACCGGGACAGGGAACTTCAGCGAACACAGATACGCAGTATTTT. Residues: CASSQKPGQGTSANTDTQYF.

The chain joins TRBV7-2 to TRBJ2-2; D gene unclear. Germline V gene sequence: CDR1 SGHTA, CDR2 FQGNSA. This CDR3 has 15 amino acids. V was shortened by 5 bases and J by 2 bases, with 12 bases between the two germline ends. CDR3 sequence reads: CASSPRWGNTGELFF. The CDR3 region has the DNA TGTGCCAGCAGCCCCCGATGGGGAAACACCGGGGAGCTGTTTTTT.

The V call is TRBV7-8, the J call TRBJ1-2, with D possibly TRBD1 on 6 matching bases. The CDR3 is made up of 13 amino acids. V dropped 5 bases and J dropped 7 bases, with 14 bases sitting between them. Looked up from germline, CDR1 is SGHVS and CDR2 is FQNEAQ. The CDR3 DNA is TGTGCCAGCAGCCCTCAGGGGAGTTCTGGCTACACCTTC. Residues: CASSPQGSSGYTF. Full variable domain (missing parts from reference TRBV7-8 and TRBJ1-2): GAGVSQSPRYKVAKRGQDVALRCDPISGHVSLFWYQQALGQGPEFLTYFQNEAQLDKSGLPSDRFFAERPEGSVSTLKIQRTQQEDSAVYLCASSPQGSSGYTFGSGTRLTVV.

This sequence joins TRBV3-1 (or the pseudogene TRBV3-2) and TRBJ1-1, with TRBD1 identical over 10 bases. The CDR3 spans 18 residues. V lost 2 bases, J lost 2 bases, and 11 bases stayed unmatched. Germline-derived CDR1 and CDR2 are LGHDT and YNNKEL (reference sequence). The CDR3 region is CASSQFPMTGGINTEAFF. DNA for the CDR3: TGTGCCAGCAGCCAATTTCCAATGACAGGGGGCATAAACACTGAAGCTTTCTTT.

The chain is built from TRBV13 and TRBJ2-7; no firm D call. Germline CDR1 reads PRHDT; CDR2 reads FYEKMQ (reference sequence). CDR3 length: 15 residues. The V gene lost 1 base and the J gene lost 6 bases, with 16 bases spanning the gap. DNA for the CDR3: TGTGCCAGCAGCTTAGAAGGGTCTACTAAGGGCGAGCAGTACTTC. Translated, it gives CASSLEGSTKGEQYF.

The chain combines TRBV11-3 with TRBJ2-2; D unclear. Germline assignment: CDR1 SGHNT and CDR2 YENEEA. The CDR3 contains 14 residues. The germline V and J ends were trimmed by 1 base and 3 bases, with 6 bases remaining between them. CDR3 residues: CASSLGLDTGELFF. The CDR3 coding sequence is TGTGCCAGCAGCTTAGGACTGGACACCGGGGAGCTGTTTTTT.

The J gene is TRBJ2-5, the V gene TRBV10-3; 9 bases line up with TRBD2. The CDR3 consists of 15 residues. CDR1 is ENHRY and CDR2 is SYGVKD in the germline V gene. V shed 0 bases and J 5 bases; nucleotides not matched to a gene: 4. Written as DNA, the CDR3 is TGTGCCATCAGTGAGTCCGGACTAGCGTACGAGACCCAGTACTTC. It codes for CAISESGLAYETQYF.

The CDR3, as DNA: TGTGCCATCAGTGCAGGAGATACGCAGTATTTT. Its protein is CAISAGDTQYF. This chain uses TRBV10-3 with TRBJ2-3; D uncertain. The V end lost 4 bases, the J end lost 5 bases, and 4 bases lay between the germline ends. The CDR3 length is 11 residues. From germline, CDR1 is ENHRY and CDR2 SYGVKD.

The chain links TRBV21-1 to TRBJ1-1; the listed D gene, TRBD1, was not tested against the DNA. TRBV21-1 is flagged as a pseudogene. CDR3 length: 15 amino acids. CDR3 protein: CASSKGPYGTSNCFF. The CDR3 nucleotides read TGTGCCAGCAGCAAAGGGCCCTACGGGACATCGAATTGCTTCTTT.

This clone was observed a handful of times. The chain combines TRBV5-1 with TRBJ1-2, with D unclear. The germline CDR1 and CDR2 sequences are SGHRS and YFSETQ. V lost 4 bases and J 6 bases, leaving 13 bases between the germline ends. The CDR3 has 13 residues. The CDR3 nucleotides read TGCGCCAGCAGCGTCCAGAGTGGGAATGGCTACACCTTC. Its protein product is CASSVQSGNGYTF.

The chain combines TRBV7-3 with TRBJ2-1; 9 nucleotides agree with TRBD2. The CDR3 loop spans 14 amino acids. V trimming: 8 bases; J trimming: 9 bases; junction bases outside the gene matches: 11. The germline V gene has CDR1 SGHTA and CDR2 FQGTGA. The CDR3 coding sequence is TGTGCCAGCGGAAATAGCGGGGGATTTGGTGAGCAGTTCTTC. This encodes CASGNSGGFGEQFF.